The 17 T cell receptor beta chains below were found in one sample sequenced in a study of cytomegalovirus exposure and HLA in healthy donors. Vbeta (60) and Jbeta (13) primers were used in the PCR. TCRdb keeps only in-frame clones here, not all; method: immunoSEQ multiplex PCR. The repertoire consists of around 80,000 clones, with about a tenth occurring once and the leading ten covering approximately 24%. Specimen: PBMCs. The receptors shown here come from a man aged 60 to 75 in good health and CMV-seropositive.

The V call is TRBV10-3, the J call TRBJ2-2; 7 nucleotides align to TRBD2. Germline V gene data show CDR1 as ENHRY and CDR2 as SYGVKD. The CDR3 spans 17 residues. V lost 2 bases to trimming and J lost 7 bases; unmatched junction nucleotides: 13. The CDR3 DNA follows: TGTGCCATCAGTGAGGCGGCGCAGGGAGGGAGGAACGGGGAGCTGTTTTTT. As protein: CAISEAAQGGRNGELFF.

The V call is TRBV29-1, the J call TRBJ2-3; 8 bases line up with TRBD2. The CDR3 spans 13 residues. Germline CDR1 reads SQVTM; CDR2 reads ANQGSEA. The trim removed 7 bases at V and 6 bases at J, leaving 9 bases unmatched. This CDR3 is CSDSERGRDTQYF. The CDR3 coding sequence is TGCAGCGACAGCGAGCGCGGGAGGGATACGCAGTATTTT.

This clone was counted only a few times. V gene TRBV30 combines with J gene TRBJ2-2; 10 positions agree with TRBD2. Per the germline V gene, CDR1 is GTSNPN and CDR2 is SVGIG (reference sequence). This CDR3 is built from 17 residues. The V and J ends lost 6 bases and 0 bases, in that order; junction bases with no gene match: 10. The CDR3 DNA reads TGTGCCTGCAAGGAACATAGCGGGGGGACGAACACCGGGGAGCTGTTTTTT. Amino acid sequence: CACKEHSGGTNTGELFF. Drawing the rest from reference TRBV30 and TRBJ2-2, the complete variable domain is SQTIHQWPATLVQPVGSPLSLECTVEGTSNPNLYWYRQAAGRGLQLLFYSVGIGQISSEVPQNLSASRPQDRQFILSSKKLLLSDSGFYLCACKEHSGGTNTGELFFGEGSRLTVL.

The CDR3 spells CASTVGTGGVNQPQHF. The CDR3 nucleotides read TGTGCCAGCACTGTGGGGACAGGGGGCGTCAATCAGCCCCAGCATTTT. The chain employs TRBV2 and TRBJ1-5; TRBD1 matches 12 bases. J was trimmed by 3 bases and V by 7 bases; bases with no gene match: 7. The CDR3 is 16 residues long. CDR1 SNHLY and CDR2 FYNNEI come from the germline V gene.

This clone came up a few times. The chain combines TRBV21-1 with TRBJ1-1; the D segment call TRBD1 is taken from the table without a DNA check. TRBV21-1 is reported as a pseudogene. This CDR3 region has 14 residues. The CDR3 loop is CASSNGDRGFWAFF. For the CDR3, the DNA is TGTGCCAGCAGCAATGGAGACAGGGGCTTTTGGGCTTTCTTT.

This clone was recorded a few times. The chain combines TRBV29-1 with TRBJ1-3; D remains ambiguous. The CDR3 spans 16 residues. Germline V gene data show CDR1 as SQVTM and CDR2 as ANQGSEA. V was clipped by 5 bases and J by 1 base, with 18 bases between them. CDR3 protein: CSVRRIGEMSGNTIYF. In DNA form, the CDR3 reads TGCAGCGTTAGGAGGATCGGGGAGATGTCTGGAAACACCATATATTTT.

V and J are TRBV28 and TRBJ2-7; TRBD2 is a possible D gene (7 bases). Deletions cut 4 bases from V and 5 bases from J, with 15 bases between. The CDR3 contains 14 residues. Germline CDR1 and CDR2: MDHEN and SYDVKM. DNA of the CDR3: TGTGCCAGCAGTTCCCGGGGAGGGGGGGACGAGCAGTACGTC. Translated: CASSSRGGGDEQYV.

The chain links TRBV14 to TRBJ1-3; D uncertain. V was clipped by 0 bases and J by 0 bases, with 9 bases between them. CDR1 is SGHDN and CDR2 is FVKESK in the germline V gene. CDR3 length: 16 amino acids. CDR3 sequence (DNA): TGTGCCAGCAGCCAAGATCCCCCCTTCTCTGGAAACACCATATATTTT. Protein sequence: CASSQDPPFSGNTIYF.

V gene TRBV5-6 combines with J gene TRBJ1-6, with 7 bases identical to TRBD1. The trim removed 0 bases at V and 2 bases at J, leaving 2 bases unmatched. The germline gives CDR1 SGHDT, CDR2 YYEEEE. The CDR3 length is 16 residues. The CDR3 loop is CASSLGQGAYNSPLHF. CDR3 nucleotides: TGTGCCAGCAGCTTGGGCCAGGGGGCCTATAATTCACCCCTCCACTTT.

The V and J genes are TRBV7-9 and TRBJ2-7, with D tentatively TRBD2 (5 bases). The germline CDR1 and CDR2 sequences are SEHNR and FQNEAQ (reference sequence). The length of the CDR3 is 16 residues. Trimming removed 5 bases at V and 2 bases at J, with 19 bases between. The CDR3 loop reads CASSPIGRAEPYEQYF. CDR3 DNA sequence: TGTGCCAGCAGCCCAATAGGGCGGGCAGAACCCTACGAGCAGTACTTC.

The rearrangement joins TRBV5-1 to TRBJ2-6; no clear D gene. This CDR3 is built from 16 residues. Trimming removed 4 bases at V and 0 bases at J, with 11 bases between. Germline CDR1 SGHRS, CDR2 YFSETQ. The CDR3 sequence: CASSRQVSSGANVLTF. The CDR3 nucleotides read TGCGCCAGCAGCAGGCAGGTTAGCTCTGGGGCCAACGTCCTGACTTTC.

This chain's CDR3 is CASSEAIRGTYEQYF. The DNA for the CDR3 is TGTGCCAGCAGCGAAGCTATAAGGGGGACCTACGAGCAGTACTTC. The chain joins TRBV13 to TRBJ2-7; a weak D match, TRBD1 (6 bases). The V end was cut by 5 bases, the J end by 2 bases, with 16 bases between. The CDR3 spans 15 residues. CDR1 and CDR2 from the germline V gene are PRHDT and FYEKMQ (reference sequence).

This clone occurred a few times. This sequence joins TRBV11-2 and TRBJ2-5; 7 bases are shared with TRBD1. Germline-derived CDR1 and CDR2 are SGHAT and FQNNGV. The length of the CDR3 is 13 residues. V shed 5 bases and J 3 bases; nucleotides not matched to a gene: 3. CDR3 sequence reads: CASSRGQEETQYF. In DNA form, the CDR3 reads TGTGCCAGCAGCCGAGGACAGGAAGAGACCCAGTACTTC.

CDR3 sequence: CASSAGTGNGYTF. CDR3 coding DNA: TGTGCCAGCAGCGCCGGCACAGGGAACGGCTACACCTTC. The rearrangement links TRBV9 to TRBJ1-2; D is possibly TRBD1 (6 bases). This CDR3 region has 13 residues. The germline gives CDR1 SGDLS, CDR2 YYNGEE. V lost 3 bases and J 8 bases, leaving 14 bases between the germline ends.

Only a few counts were recorded for this clone. The V call is TRBV5-1, the J call TRBJ2-3; no reliable D call. V lost 4 bases to trimming and J lost 0 bases, with 15 bases between them. The length of the CDR3 is 16 residues. Per germline, CDR1 SGHRS and CDR2 YFSETQ. The CDR3 protein is CASSPLREFSTDTQYF. CDR3 in DNA: TGCGCCAGCAGCCCGCTTCGCGAGTTTAGCACAGATACGCAGTATTTT.

The chain couples TRBV28 to TRBJ1-4; weak D call: TRBD1 (5 bases). The V gene lost 2 bases and the J gene lost 8 bases, with 15 bases spanning the gap. This CDR3 has 15 residues. Germline V gene sequence: CDR1 MDHEN, CDR2 SYDVKM. This CDR3 is CASSLTGDLGEKLFF. CDR3 DNA sequence: TGTGCCAGCAGTTTAACGGGGGACCTCGGGGAAAAACTGTTTTTT. Variable domain in full (rest from reference TRBV28 and TRBJ1-4): DVKVTQSSRYLVKRTGEKVFLECVQDMDHENMFWYRQDPGLGLRLIYFSYDVKMKEKGDIPEGYSVSREKKERFSLILESASTNQTSMYLCASSLTGDLGEKLFFGSGTQLSVL.

In its sample, this clone was seen a few times. The chain links TRBV6-4 to TRBJ1-5; 7 bases are shared with TRBD1. The CDR3 loop spans 14 amino acids. J was trimmed by 5 bases and V by 3 bases; bases with no gene match: 4. Germline lookup yields CDR1 MRHNA and CDR2 SNTAGT. The CDR3 DNA follows: TGTGCCAGCAGTGAACGGGACAGTGATCAGCCCCAGCATTTT. Encoded protein: CASSERDSDQPQHF.